This record looks at one TCR beta chain sequence and its context. CDR3 length equals 13 residues. V shed 6 bases, J shed 4 bases, and the junction held 3 bases outside the gene matches. MiXCR, run by TCRdb on the 5' RACE reads, gives a single entry per CDR3 protein. The data show fewer than 60,000 distinct CDR3 sequences, 28% seen once. V and J are TRBV12-3 or TRBV12-4 and TRBJ2-1, with 7 bases identical to TRBD1. This TCR came from a female donor with breast cancer. The sequenced material came from naive CD4+ T cells sorted from blood. Regarding subset: naive CD4+ T cells, CD4+CD45RA+CD25-. CDR3: CASRGTVYNEQFF. For the CDR3, the DNA is TGTGCCAGCAGGGGGACAGTATACAATGAGCAGTTCTTC.